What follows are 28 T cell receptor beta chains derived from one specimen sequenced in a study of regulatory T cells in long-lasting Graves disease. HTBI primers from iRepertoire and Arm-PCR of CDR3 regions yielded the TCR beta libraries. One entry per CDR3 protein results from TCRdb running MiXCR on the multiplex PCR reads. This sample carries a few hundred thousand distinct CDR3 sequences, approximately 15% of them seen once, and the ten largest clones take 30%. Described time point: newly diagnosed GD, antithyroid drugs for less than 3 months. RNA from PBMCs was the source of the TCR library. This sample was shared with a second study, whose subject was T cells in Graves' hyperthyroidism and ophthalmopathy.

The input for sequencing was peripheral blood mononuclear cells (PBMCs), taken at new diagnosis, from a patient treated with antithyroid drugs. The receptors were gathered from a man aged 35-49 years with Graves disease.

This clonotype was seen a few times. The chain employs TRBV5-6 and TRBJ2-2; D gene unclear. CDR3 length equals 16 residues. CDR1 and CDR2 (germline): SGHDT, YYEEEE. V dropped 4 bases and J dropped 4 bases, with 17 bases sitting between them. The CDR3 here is CASSLGGLWGTGELFF. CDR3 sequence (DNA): TGTGCCAGCAGCCTTGGTGGCCTGTGGGGCACCGGGGAGCTGTTTTTT. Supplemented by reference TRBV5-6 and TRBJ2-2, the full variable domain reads DAGVTQSPTHLIKTRGQQVTLRCSPKSGHDTVSWYQQALGQGPQFIFQYYEEEERQRGNFPDRFSGHQFPNYSSELNVNALLLGDSALYLCASSLGGLWGTGELFFGEGSRLTVL.

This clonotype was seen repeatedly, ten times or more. CDR3 region: CASGTTSTDTQYF. CDR3 sequence (DNA): TGTGCCAGCGGCACAACTAGCACAGATACGCAGTATTTT. The V call is TRBV2, the J call TRBJ2-3; D gene unclear. The CDR3 consists of 13 residues. CDR1 and CDR2 (germline): SNHLY, FYNNEI. V gave up 8 bases and J gave up 0 bases, with 9 bases separating them.

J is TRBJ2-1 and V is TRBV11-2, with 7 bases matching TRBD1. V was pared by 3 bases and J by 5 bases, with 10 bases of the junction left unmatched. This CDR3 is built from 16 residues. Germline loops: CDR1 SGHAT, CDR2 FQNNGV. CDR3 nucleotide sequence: TGTGCCAGCAGCTTCTATAGTGGACAGGTCAACAATGAGCAGTTCTTC. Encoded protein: CASSFYSGQVNNEQFF.

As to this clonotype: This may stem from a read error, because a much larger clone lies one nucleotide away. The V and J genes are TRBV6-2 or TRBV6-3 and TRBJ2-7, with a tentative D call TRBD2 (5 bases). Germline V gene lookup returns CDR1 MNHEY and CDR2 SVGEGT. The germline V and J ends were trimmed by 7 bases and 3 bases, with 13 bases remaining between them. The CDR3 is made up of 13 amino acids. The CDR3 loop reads CASTEGAHYEQYF. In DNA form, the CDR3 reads TGTGCCAGCACTGAGGGAGCACACTACGAGCAGTACTTC.

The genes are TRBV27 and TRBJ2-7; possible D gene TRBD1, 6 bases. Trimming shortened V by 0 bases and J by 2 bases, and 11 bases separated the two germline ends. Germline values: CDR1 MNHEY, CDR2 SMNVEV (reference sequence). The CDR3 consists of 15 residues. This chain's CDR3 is CASSLSTGFPYEQYF. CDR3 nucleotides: TGTGCCAGCAGTTTATCCACAGGGTTCCCCTACGAGCAGTACTTC.

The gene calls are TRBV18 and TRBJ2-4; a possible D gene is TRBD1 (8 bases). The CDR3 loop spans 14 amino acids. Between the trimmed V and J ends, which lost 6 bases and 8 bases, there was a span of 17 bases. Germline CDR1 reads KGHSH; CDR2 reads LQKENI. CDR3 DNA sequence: TGTGCCAGCTCGCGGACAGGGAGCGGGGACATTCAGTACTTC. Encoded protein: CASSRTGSGDIQYF.

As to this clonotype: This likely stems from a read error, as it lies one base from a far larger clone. The CDR3 loop reads CASSQTTGGLEQYF. The CDR3 region has the DNA TGTGCCAGCAGCCAAACCACAGGGGGCCTTGAGCAGTACTTC. The chain has TRBV12-3 or TRBV12-4 and TRBJ2-5, with TRBD1 matching over 9 bases. The CDR3 covers 14 residues. Unmatched junction bases numbered 13, after V lost 6 bases and J lost 11 bases.

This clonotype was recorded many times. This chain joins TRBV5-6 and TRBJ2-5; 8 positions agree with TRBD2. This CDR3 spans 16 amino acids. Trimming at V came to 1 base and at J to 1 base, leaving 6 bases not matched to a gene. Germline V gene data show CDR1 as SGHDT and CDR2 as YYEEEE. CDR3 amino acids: CASSLFPAGAQETQYF. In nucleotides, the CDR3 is TGTGCCAGCAGCTTGTTCCCAGCGGGGGCCCAAGAGACCCAGTACTTC.

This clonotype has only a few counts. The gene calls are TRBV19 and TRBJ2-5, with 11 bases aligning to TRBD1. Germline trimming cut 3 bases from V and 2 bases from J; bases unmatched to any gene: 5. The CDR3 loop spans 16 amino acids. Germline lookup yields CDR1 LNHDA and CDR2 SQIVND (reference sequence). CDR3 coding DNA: TGTGCCAGTAGTATGTGGGACAGGGGGACACAAGAGACCCAGTACTTC. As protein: CASSMWDRGTQETQYF.

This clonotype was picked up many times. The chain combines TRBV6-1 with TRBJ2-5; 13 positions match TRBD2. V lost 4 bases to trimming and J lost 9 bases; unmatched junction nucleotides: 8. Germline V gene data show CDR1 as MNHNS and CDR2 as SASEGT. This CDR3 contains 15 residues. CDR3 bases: TGTGCCAGCAGTGTGGGACTAGCGGGAACCTTGGCCCAGTACTTC. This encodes CASSVGLAGTLAQYF.

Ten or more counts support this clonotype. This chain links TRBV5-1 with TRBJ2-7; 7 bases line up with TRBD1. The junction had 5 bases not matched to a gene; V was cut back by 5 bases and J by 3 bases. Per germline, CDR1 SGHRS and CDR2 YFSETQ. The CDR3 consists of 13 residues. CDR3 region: CASRVGGLYEQYF. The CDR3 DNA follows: TGCGCCAGCAGAGTAGGGGGCCTCTACGAGCAGTACTTC.

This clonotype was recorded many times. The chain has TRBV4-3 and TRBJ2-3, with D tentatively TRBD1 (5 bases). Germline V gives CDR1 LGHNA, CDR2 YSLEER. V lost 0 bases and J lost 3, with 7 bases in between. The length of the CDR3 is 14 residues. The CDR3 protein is CASSQDKGTDTQYF. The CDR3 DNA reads TGCGCCAGCAGCCAAGATAAGGGGACAGATACGCAGTATTTT.

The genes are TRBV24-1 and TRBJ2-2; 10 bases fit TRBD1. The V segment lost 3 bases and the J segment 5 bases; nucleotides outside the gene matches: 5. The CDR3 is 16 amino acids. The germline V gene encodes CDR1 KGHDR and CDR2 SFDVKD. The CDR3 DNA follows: TGTGCCACCAGTGATAGCGGGACAGGGGATACCGGGGAGCTGTTTTTT. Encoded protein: CATSDSGTGDTGELFF.

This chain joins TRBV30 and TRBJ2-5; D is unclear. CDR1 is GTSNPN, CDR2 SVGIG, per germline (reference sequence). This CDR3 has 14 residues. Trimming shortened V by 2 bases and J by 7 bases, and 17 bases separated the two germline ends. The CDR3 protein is CAWSPGRPRGTQYF. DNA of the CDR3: TGTGCCTGGAGTCCGGGCAGGCCGAGAGGGACCCAGTACTTC.

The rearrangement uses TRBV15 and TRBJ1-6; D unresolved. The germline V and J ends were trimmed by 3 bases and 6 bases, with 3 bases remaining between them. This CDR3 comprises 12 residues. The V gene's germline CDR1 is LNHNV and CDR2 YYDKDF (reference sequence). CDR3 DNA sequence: TGTGCCACCAGCAGGGTTAATTCACCCCTCCACTTT. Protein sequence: CATSRVNSPLHF.

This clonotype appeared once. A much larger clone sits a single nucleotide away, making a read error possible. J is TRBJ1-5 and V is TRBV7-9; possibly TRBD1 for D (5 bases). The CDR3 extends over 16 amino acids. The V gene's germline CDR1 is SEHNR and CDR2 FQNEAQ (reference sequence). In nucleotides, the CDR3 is TGTGCCAGCAGCTTAGTGTCGGGGACTAGCAATCAGCCCCGGCATTTT. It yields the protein CASSLVSGTSNQPRHF.

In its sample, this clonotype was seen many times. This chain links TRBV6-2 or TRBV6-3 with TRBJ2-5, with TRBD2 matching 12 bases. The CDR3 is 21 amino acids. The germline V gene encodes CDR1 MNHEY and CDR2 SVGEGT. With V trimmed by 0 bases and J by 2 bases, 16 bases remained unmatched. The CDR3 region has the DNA TGTGCCAGCAGTTACTCCCCGGCAGTTGGACTAGCGGGGCTGCTACAAGAGACCCAGTACTTC. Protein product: CASSYSPAVGLAGLLQETQYF.

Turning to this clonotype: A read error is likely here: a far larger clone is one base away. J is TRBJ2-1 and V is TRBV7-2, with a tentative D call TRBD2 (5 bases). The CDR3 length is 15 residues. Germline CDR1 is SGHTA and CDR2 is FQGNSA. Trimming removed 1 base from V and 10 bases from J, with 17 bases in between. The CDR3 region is CASSLEAGGGYEQFF. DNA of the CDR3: TGTGCCAGCAGCTTAGAGGCAGGAGGTGGCTACGAGCAGTTCTTC.

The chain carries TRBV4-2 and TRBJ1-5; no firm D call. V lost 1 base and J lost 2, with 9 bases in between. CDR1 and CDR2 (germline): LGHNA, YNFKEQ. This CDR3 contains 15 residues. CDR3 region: CASSQGALGNQPQHF. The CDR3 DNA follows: TGTGCCAGCAGCCAAGGGGCCCTTGGCAATCAGCCCCAGCATTTT.

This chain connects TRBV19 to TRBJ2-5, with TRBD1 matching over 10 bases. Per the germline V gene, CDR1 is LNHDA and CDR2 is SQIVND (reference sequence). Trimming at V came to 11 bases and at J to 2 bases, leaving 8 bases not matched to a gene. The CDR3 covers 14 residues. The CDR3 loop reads CAGDRGRGQETQYF. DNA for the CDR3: TGTGCCGGGGACAGGGGCCGGGGGCAAGAGACCCAGTACTTC.

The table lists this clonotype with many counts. The CDR3 DNA is TGTGCCAGCAGCTTAGACAGTAATGGCTACACCTTC. This codes for CASSLDSNGYTF. The J gene is TRBJ1-2, the V gene TRBV7-2, with D unresolved. This CDR3 is built from 12 residues. V was pared by 1 base and J by 6 bases, with 6 bases between. Germline lookup yields CDR1 SGHTA and CDR2 FQGNSA.

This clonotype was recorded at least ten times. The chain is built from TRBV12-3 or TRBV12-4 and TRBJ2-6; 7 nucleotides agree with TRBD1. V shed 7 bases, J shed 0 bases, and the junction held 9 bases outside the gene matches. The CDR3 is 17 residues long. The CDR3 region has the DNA TGTGCCAGCACCAAAGGGACAGCTAGCTCTGGGGCCAACGTCCTGACTTTC. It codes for CASTKGTASSGANVLTF.

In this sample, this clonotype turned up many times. The CDR3 DNA follows: TGTGCCAGCAGCCAAACCACGACAGGATACAGTGAAGCTTTCTTT. This encodes CASSQTTTGYSEAFF. This chain connects TRBV3-1 to TRBJ1-1; perhaps TRBD1 as D (6 bases). The CDR3 is 15 residues long. Germline loops: CDR1 LGHDT, CDR2 YNNKEL (reference sequence). Between the trimmed V and J ends, which lost 2 bases and 7 bases, there was a span of 17 bases.

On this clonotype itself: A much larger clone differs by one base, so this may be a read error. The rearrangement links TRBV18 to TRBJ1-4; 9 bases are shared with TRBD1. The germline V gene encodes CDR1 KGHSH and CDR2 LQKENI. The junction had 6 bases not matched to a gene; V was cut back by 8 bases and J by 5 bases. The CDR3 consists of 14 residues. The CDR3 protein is CASATGTGNEKLFF. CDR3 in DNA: TGTGCCAGCGCTACCGGGACAGGGAATGAAAAACTGTTTTTT.

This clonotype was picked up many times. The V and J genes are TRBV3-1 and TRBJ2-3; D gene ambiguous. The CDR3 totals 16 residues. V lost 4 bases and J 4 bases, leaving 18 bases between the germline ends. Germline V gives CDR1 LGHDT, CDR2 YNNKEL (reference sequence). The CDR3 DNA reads TGTGCCAGCAGCCCACCTGGCCGCGGAAGGTCAGATACGCAGTATTTT. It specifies CASSPPGRGRSDTQYF.

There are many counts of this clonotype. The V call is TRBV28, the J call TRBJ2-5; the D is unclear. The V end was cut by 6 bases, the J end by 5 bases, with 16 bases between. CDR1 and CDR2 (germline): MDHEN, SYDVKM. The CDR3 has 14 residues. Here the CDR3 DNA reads TGTGCCAGCAGACCAACACTCTGGGCGGAGACCCAGTACTTC. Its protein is CASRPTLWAETQYF.

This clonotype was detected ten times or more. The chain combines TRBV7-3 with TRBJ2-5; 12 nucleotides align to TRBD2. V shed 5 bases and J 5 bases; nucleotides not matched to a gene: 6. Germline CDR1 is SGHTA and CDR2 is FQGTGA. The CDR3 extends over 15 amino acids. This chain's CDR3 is CASSAGLAGTETQYF. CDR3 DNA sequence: TGTGCCAGCAGCGCCGGACTAGCGGGGACCGAGACCCAGTACTTC.

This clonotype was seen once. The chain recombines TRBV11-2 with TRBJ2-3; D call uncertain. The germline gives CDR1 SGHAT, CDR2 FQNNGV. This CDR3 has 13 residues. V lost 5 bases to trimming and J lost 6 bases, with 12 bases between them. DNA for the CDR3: TGTGCCAGCAGCACAACGAGACTGGATACGCAGTATTTT. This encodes CASSTTRLDTQYF. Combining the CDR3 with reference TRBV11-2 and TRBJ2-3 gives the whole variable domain EAGVAQSPRYKIIEKRQSVAFWCNPISGHATLYWYQQILGQGPKLLIQFQNNGVVDDSQLPKDRFSAERLKGVDSTLKIQPAKLEDSAVYLCASSTTRLDTQYFGPGTRLTVL.